Listed below are T cell receptor beta chains from one sample, sequenced in a study of cytomegalovirus exposure and HLA in healthy donors. This table comes from immunoSEQ multiplex PCR, and its TCRdb copy is limited to in-frame clones, with some not included. The profile shows about 230,000 clones, around 80% of them singletons. Material for sequencing was PBMCs. The receptors derive from a boy aged 5-17 years in good health and CMV-seronegative. Both conserved end residues are part of each CDR3. The order of the fields is J gene, D gene, clone size, V gene, CDR3 length, CDR3 protein, CDR3 DNA. A D gene is named only where the DNA matches it firmly. Only part of the rows carry a size: once, few, many, or a class if the clone is expanded.

J: TRBJ1-1
D: TRBD1
size: .
V: TRBV11-2
length: 14
CDR3: CASSSDRGGTEAFF
DNA: TGTGCCAGCAGCTCTGACAGGGGTGGCACTGAAGCTTTCTTT

J: TRBJ1-1
D: TRBD1
size: .
V: TRBV27
length: 14
CDR3: CASRGLRGRTEAFF
DNA: TGTGCCAGCAGGGGATTAAGGGGGCGGACTGAAGCTTTCTTT

J: TRBJ1-2
D: .
size: few
V: TRBV14
length: 17
CDR3: CASSGLGWDTSNYGYTF
DNA: TGTGCCAGCAGCGGGTTGGGGTGGGACACCTCAAACTATGGCTACACCTTC

J: TRBJ1-3
D: .
size: .
V: TRBV30
length: 12
CDR3: CAWGLSGNTIYF
DNA: TGTGCCTGGGGGCTCTCTGGAAACACCATATATTTT

J: TRBJ2-6
D: .
size: few
V: TRBV6-6
length: 16
CDR3: CASSPDSGSGANVLTF
DNA: TGTGCCAGCAGCCCCGATAGCGGCTCTGGGGCCAACGTCCTGACTTTC

J: TRBJ1-2
D: TRBD1
size: .
V: TRBV2
length: 14
CDR3: CASSLDRGQSGYTF
DNA: TGTGCCAGCAGCCTCGACAGGGGGCAGAGTGGCTACACCTTC

J: TRBJ2-5
D: TRBD2
size: .
V: TRBV6-5
length: 16
CDR3: CASSYSRLAVPETQYF
DNA: TGTGCCAGCAGTTACTCTAGACTAGCGGTCCCAGAGACCCAGTACTTC

J: TRBJ2-4
D: TRBD2
size: .
V: TRBV11-2
length: 12
CDR3: CASNRGGNIQYF
DNA: TGTGCCAGCAATCGGGGGGGTAACATTCAGTACTTC

J: TRBJ2-2
D: .
size: .
V: TRBV5-1
length: 16
CDR3: CASSLDPHSNTGELFF
DNA: TGCGCCAGCAGCTTGGATCCCCATTCGAACACCGGGGAGCTGTTTTTT

J: TRBJ1-1
D: TRBD1
size: .
V: TRBV5-1
length: 16
CDR3: CASSIISGGLNTEAFF
DNA: TGCGCCAGCAGCATAATATCAGGGGGCTTGAACACTGAAGCTTTCTTT

J: TRBJ2-1
D: .
size: few
V: TRBV7-8
length: 17
CDR3: CASSWGRAGRVENEQFF
DNA: TGTGCCAGCAGCTGGGGTAGGGCGGGACGCGTCGAGAATGAGCAGTTCTTC

J: TRBJ2-1
D: .
size: .
V: TRBV15
length: 17
CDR3: CATSRDEGAGSYNEQFF
DNA: TGTGCCACCAGCAGGGACGAGGGGGCGGGAAGCTACAATGAGCAGTTCTTC

J: TRBJ1-4
D: .
size: .
V: TRBV9
length: 15
CDR3: CASSVEGRGHEKLFF
DNA: TGTGCCAGCAGCGTAGAGGGCAGGGGACACGAAAAACTGTTTTTT

J: TRBJ2-3
D: .
size: .
V: TRBV11-3
length: 15
CDR3: CASSLEGTSTDTQYF
DNA: TGTGCCAGCAGCTTAGAGGGGACTAGCACAGATACGCAGTATTTT

J: TRBJ2-5
D: .
size: few
V: TRBV30
length: 14
CDR3: CAWSVGGTEETQYF
DNA: TGTGCCTGGAGTGTAGGCGGGACGGAAGAGACCCAGTACTTC